A single sample is the source of the 30 T cell receptor beta chains below, sequenced in a study of cytomegalovirus exposure and HLA in healthy donors. PCR used 60 Vbeta primers and 13 Jbeta primers. Data came from immunoSEQ multiplex PCR; TCRdb stores just in-frame clones and leaves some out. The sample includes 80,000 to 100,000 clones, 63% of them seen just once. Source material: PBMCs. These receptors were collected from a woman in her forties in good health and CMV-seropositive.

The CDR3 DNA follows: TGTGCCTGGAGTGCGGGACTAGCGGGAGGAGCAGATACGCAGTATTTT. It specifies CAWSAGLAGGADTQYF. V is TRBV30 and J is TRBJ2-3, with TRBD2 matching over 15 bases. CDR1 GTSNPN and CDR2 SVGIG come from the germline V gene (reference sequence). J gave up 4 bases and V 1 base, and 3 bases lay outside the gene matches. This CDR3 has 16 amino acids.

The chain links TRBV6-1 to TRBJ1-2; TRBD1 is a possible D gene (5 bases). The CDR3 runs 15 residues. V shed 2 bases and J shed 6 bases, with 16 bases lying between them. CDR1 and CDR2 from the germline V gene are MNHNS and SASEGT. In DNA, the CDR3 is TGTGCCAGCAGTGAACTTGGTTCGCGGGGCGATGGCTACACCTTC. Translation: CASSELGSRGDGYTF.

As regards this clone: This specimen includes other DNA sequences encoding the same CDR3. V usage is TRBV5-1 and J usage is TRBJ2-7; TRBD1 aligns across 7 bases. Looked up from germline, CDR1 is SGHRS and CDR2 is YFSETQ. This CDR3 comprises 15 residues. The junction had 10 bases not matched to a gene; V was cut back by 4 bases and J by 3 bases. As DNA, the CDR3 is TGCGCCAGCAGCACGACAGGGTTGAGAAGCTACGAGCAGTACTTC. It encodes CASSTTGLRSYEQYF. Full variable domain (missing parts from reference TRBV5-1 and TRBJ2-7): KAGVTQTPRYLIKTRGQQVTLSCSPISGHRSVSWYQQTPGQGLQFLFEYFSETQRNKGNFPGRFSGRQFSNSRSEMNVSTLELGDSALYLCASSTTGLRSYEQYFGPGTRLTVT.

The sample holds a few counts of this clone. This chain joins TRBV20-1 and TRBJ1-1; D is perhaps TRBD1 (5 bases). The CDR3 runs to 11 residues. V lost 3 bases and J lost 4, with 6 bases in between. Germline-derived CDR1 and CDR2 are DFQATT and SNEGSKA (reference sequence). CDR3 residues: CSASQGTEAFF. The CDR3 nucleotides read TGCAGTGCTAGCCAGGGCACTGAAGCTTTCTTT.

This chain connects TRBV11-3 to TRBJ1-1; D is unclear. This CDR3 has 14 amino acids. Per germline, CDR1 SGHNT and CDR2 YENEEA. Trimming removed 0 bases at V and 1 base at J, with 6 bases between. The CDR3 coding sequence is TGTGCCAGCAGCTTAGATCGGGGGAACACTGAAGCTTTCTTT. The encoded protein is CASSLDRGNTEAFF.

This chain connects TRBV28 to TRBJ1-1; D unresolved. Germline V gene sequence: CDR1 MDHEN, CDR2 SYDVKM. The CDR3 has 14 residues. The V end was cut by 3 bases, the J end by 4 bases, with 12 bases between. As DNA, the CDR3 is TGTGCCAGCAGTTTCGAGACCGAGGGCACTGAAGCTTTCTTT. It yields the protein CASSFETEGTEAFF.

CDR3 region: CASSLGGADYGYTF. CDR3 sequence (DNA): TGTGCCAGCAGCTTGGGCGGGGCAGACTATGGCTACACCTTC. V and J are TRBV5-4 and TRBJ1-2; possible D gene TRBD1, 5 bases. The germline gives CDR1 SGHNT, CDR2 YYREEE (reference sequence). The CDR3 consists of 14 residues. The ends were cut back, 0 bases at V and 3 bases at J, with 9 bases in the middle.

The rearrangement uses TRBV6-5 and TRBJ1-1, with 10 bases identical to TRBD1. Trimming cost V 2 bases and J 6 bases; bases outside gene matches: 3. This CDR3 is built from 14 residues. Germline loops: CDR1 MNHEY, CDR2 SVGAGI. The CDR3 sequence: CASSYRGQGAEAFF. CDR3 in DNA: TGTGCCAGCAGTTACCGTGGACAGGGGGCTGAAGCTTTCTTT.

The chain carries TRBV5-1 and TRBJ2-7; 10 positions match TRBD2. CDR3 length: 15 residues. Trimming cost V 1 base and J 5 bases; bases outside gene matches: 6. Looked up from germline, CDR1 is SGHRS and CDR2 is YFSETQ. CDR3 bases: TGCGCCAGCAGCTTGCTAGCGGGAGCACAGAACGAGCAGTACTTC. Encoded protein: CASSLLAGAQNEQYF.

This chain links TRBV5-1 with TRBJ2-7, with TRBD1 identical over 7 bases. Germline CDR1 and CDR2: SGHRS and YFSETQ. This CDR3 is built from 15 residues. V was clipped by 0 bases and J by 6 bases; unmatched bases: 9. Here the CDR3 reads CASSLDGTATAEQYF. Written as DNA, the CDR3 is TGCGCCAGCAGCTTGGACGGGACAGCCACTGCCGAGCAGTACTTC.

The chain couples TRBV5-4 to TRBJ2-5, with 8 positions matching TRBD1. V dropped 5 bases and J dropped 2; count of bases not matched to a gene: 11. The CDR3 length is 16 residues. Germline assignment: CDR1 SGHNT and CDR2 YYREEE (reference sequence). DNA of the CDR3: TGTGCCAGCAGGAGTGAGGCAGGGGGCGGGCAAGAGACCCAGTACTTC. Translation: CASRSEAGGGQETQYF.

This chain connects TRBV19 to TRBJ1-5, with D possibly matching TRBD1 (6 bases). This CDR3 spans 17 amino acids. The ends were cut back, 3 bases at V and 0 bases at J, with 15 bases in the middle. Germline CDR1 reads LNHDA; CDR2 reads SQIVND (reference sequence). CDR3 region: CASSIRRQVYSNQPQHF. In DNA, the CDR3 is TGTGCCAGTAGTATCCGGCGACAGGTCTATAGCAATCAGCCCCAGCATTTT.

This clone was counted a few times. The chain employs TRBV10-3 and TRBJ1-5, with TRBD1 as a possible D gene (5 bases). Germline lookup yields CDR1 ENHRY and CDR2 SYGVKD. The CDR3 consists of 13 residues. Between the trimmed V and J ends, which lost 5 bases and 7 bases, there was a span of 12 bases. CDR3 loop: CAISPSDRQPQHF. CDR3 in DNA: TGTGCCATCAGTCCCTCTGACAGACAGCCCCAGCATTTT.

The gene calls are TRBV6-5 and TRBJ1-2; D is perhaps TRBD1 (6 bases). With 5 bases removed from V and 3 bases from J, the gap between germline ends came to 10 bases. This CDR3 spans 13 amino acids. Germline-derived CDR1 and CDR2 are MNHEY and SVGAGI. The CDR3 protein is CASSVQGYYGYTF. CDR3 nucleotides: TGTGCCAGCAGTGTACAGGGTTACTATGGCTACACCTTC.

The chain employs TRBV27 and TRBJ2-5; tentatively, D is TRBD2 (6 bases). CDR1 is MNHEY and CDR2 is SMNVEV in the germline V gene (reference sequence). The CDR3 length is 14 residues. The ends were cut back, 7 bases at V and 1 base at J, with 13 bases in the middle. CDR3 sequence (DNA): TGTGCCAGCAAGTTCCGCGGGGCCCAAGAGACCCAGTACTTC. Protein: CASKFRGAQETQYF.

This chain connects TRBV9 to TRBJ2-1; 10 nucleotides match TRBD2. CDR1 and CDR2 (germline): SGDLS, YYNGEE. V was pared by 0 bases and J by 9 bases, with 9 bases of the junction left unmatched. This CDR3 is 16 amino acids long. CDR3 coding DNA: TGTGCCAGCAGCGTAGTTGAAGCGGGAGGGCCGAGTGAGCAGTTCTTC. Amino acid sequence: CASSVVEAGGPSEQFF.

This clone turned up a few times. The chain joins TRBV29-1 to TRBJ2-7, with 7 bases lining up with TRBD1. Trimming at V came to 7 bases and at J to 7 bases, leaving 16 bases not matched to a gene. The germline CDR1 and CDR2 sequences are SQVTM and ANQGSEA. This CDR3 comprises 14 residues. In DNA form, the CDR3 reads TGCAGCGCTGCTTCGCAACACCAGGGGGAGGAGCAGTACTTC. As protein: CSAASQHQGEEQYF.

The chain links TRBV5-1 to TRBJ2-1, with 8 positions matching TRBD2. The V and J ends lost 4 bases and 4 bases, in that order; junction bases with no gene match: 4. CDR1 is SGHRS, CDR2 YFSETQ, per germline. CDR3 length: 14 amino acids. The CDR3 loop reads CASSPTSGYNEQFF. CDR3 bases: TGCGCCAGCAGCCCAACTAGCGGATACAATGAGCAGTTCTTC. Full variable domain (outside the CDR3, taken from reference TRBV5-1 and TRBJ2-1): KAGVTQTPRYLIKTRGQQVTLSCSPISGHRSVSWYQQTPGQGLQFLFEYFSETQRNKGNFPGRFSGRQFSNSRSEMNVSTLELGDSALYLCASSPTSGYNEQFFGPGTRLTVL.

The chain recombines TRBV25-1 with TRBJ2-3; 7 nucleotides align to TRBD1. J gave up 0 bases and V 5 bases, and 8 bases lay outside the gene matches. Germline-derived CDR1 and CDR2 are MGHDK and SYGVNS. The CDR3 is 16 amino acids. CDR3 residues: CASSPWGTESTDTQYF. DNA of the CDR3: TGTGCCAGCAGTCCCTGGGGGACAGAGAGCACAGATACGCAGTATTTT.

The genes are TRBV19 and TRBJ2-1; 10 nucleotides match TRBD1. Per germline, CDR1 LNHDA and CDR2 SQIVND (reference sequence). The CDR3 is 12 amino acids. V shed 6 bases, J shed 8 bases, and the junction held 1 base outside the gene matches. The CDR3: CASRGTGDEQFF. In DNA, the CDR3 is TGTGCCAGTAGAGGGACAGGGGATGAGCAGTTCTTC. The full variable domain, in which reference TRBV19 and TRBJ2-1 provide the parts outside the CDR3, is DGGITQSPKYLFRKEGQNVTLSCEQNLNHDAMYWYRQDPGQGLRLIYYSQIVNDFQKGDIAEGYSVSREKKESFPLTVTSAQKNPTAFYLCASRGTGDEQFFGPGTRLTVL.

The chain joins TRBV27 to TRBJ1-1; TRBD1 aligns across 12 bases. Germline V gene lookup returns CDR1 MNHEY and CDR2 SMNVEV (reference sequence). V was clipped by 2 bases and J by 3 bases; unmatched bases: 7. The CDR3 has 17 amino acids. The CDR3 here is CASSLKGTGGLHTEAFF. The CDR3 DNA reads as TGTGCCAGCAGTTTAAAAGGGACAGGGGGCTTGCACACTGAAGCTTTCTTT.

The V gene is TRBV27, the J gene TRBJ2-7; D is undetermined. The CDR3 covers 13 residues. V lost 0 bases and J lost 3, with 6 bases in between. Germline V lookup: CDR1 MNHEY, CDR2 SMNVEV (reference sequence). The CDR3, as DNA: TGTGCCAGCAGTTTATCGAGGTACTACGAGCAGTACTTC. It is translated as CASSLSRYYEQYF.

This sequence joins TRBV28 and TRBJ1-5; D unresolved. Germline V gene sequence: CDR1 MDHEN, CDR2 SYDVKM. This CDR3 contains 12 residues. With 8 bases removed from V and 3 bases from J, the gap between germline ends came to 8 bases. Here the CDR3 reads CASGRLNQPQHF. CDR3 nucleotides: TGTGCCAGCGGCAGGCTCAATCAGCCCCAGCATTTT.

The rearrangement links TRBV28 to TRBJ2-7; tentatively, D is TRBD1 (6 bases). The germline V gene encodes CDR1 MDHEN and CDR2 SYDVKM. The V end lost 5 bases, the J end lost 1 base, and 12 bases lay between the germline ends. The CDR3 consists of 14 residues. CDR3 protein: CASSTNRVSYEQYF. CDR3 nucleotide sequence: TGTGCCAGCAGTACCAACAGGGTGTCCTACGAGCAGTACTTC.

A single count supports this clone. The rearrangement uses TRBV7-9 and TRBJ1-4, with D maybe TRBD1 (6 bases). CDR3 size: 17 residues. From germline, CDR1 is SEHNR and CDR2 FQNEAQ (reference sequence). Between the trimmed V and J ends, which lost 4 bases and 7 bases, there was a span of 22 bases. The CDR3 nucleotides read TGTGCCAGCAGCTCTTTACCCTCAGGGGCTCAGACTGAAAAACTGTTTTTT. It is translated as CASSSLPSGAQTEKLFF.

V usage is TRBV7-9 and J usage is TRBJ2-5; a weak D match, TRBD2 (7 bases). Germline CDR1 reads SEHNR; CDR2 reads FQNEAQ (reference sequence). V gave up 10 bases and J gave up 5 bases, with 17 bases separating them. The length of the CDR3 is 13 residues. In DNA, the CDR3 is TGTGCCACCCATAAGGGGGGGAAGGAGACCCAGTACTTC. It codes for CATHKGGKETQYF.

The rearrangement links TRBV6-5 to TRBJ1-2; D is uncertain. V lost 7 bases and J 4 bases, leaving 16 bases between the germline ends. CDR1 and CDR2 (germline): MNHEY, SVGAGI. The CDR3 extends over 14 amino acids. CDR3 sequence (DNA): TGTGCCAGCACTACACGGGAGGGCACCTATGGCTACACCTTC. It translates to CASTTREGTYGYTF.

This clone was counted a single time. The genes are TRBV10-3 and TRBJ2-7; 7 positions agree with TRBD1. This CDR3 contains 13 residues. The germline gives CDR1 ENHRY, CDR2 SYGVKD. After removal of 6 bases from V and 5 bases from J, the junction contained 7 bases not matched to a gene. The CDR3 sequence is CAIRTGLRDEQYF. CDR3 in DNA: TGTGCCATCAGGACAGGGCTTAGGGACGAGCAGTACTTC.

This clone has only a few counts. This rearrangement joins TRBV7-9 to TRBJ1-5; 8 bases align to TRBD1. This CDR3 spans 16 amino acids. J gave up 5 bases and V 1 base, and 7 bases lay outside the gene matches. Germline assignment: CDR1 SEHNR and CDR2 FQNEAQ (reference sequence). CDR3 region: CASSLGRDRLYQPQHF. In DNA, the CDR3 is TGTGCCAGCAGCTTAGGCCGGGACAGGCTCTATCAGCCCCAGCATTTT. Using reference TRBV7-9 and TRBJ1-5 for the parts outside the CDR3, the full variable domain is DTGVSQNPRHKITKRGQNVTFRCDPISEHNRLYWYRQTLGQGPEFLTYFQNEAQLEKSRLLSDRFSAERPKGSFSTLEIQRTEQGDSAMYLCASSLGRDRLYQPQHFGDGTRLSIL.

The chain employs TRBV5-5 and TRBJ2-1; 8 bases agree with TRBD1. The CDR3 is 15 amino acids. The V and J ends lost 1 base and 1 base, in that order; junction bases with no gene match: 1. Per germline, CDR1 SGHKS and CDR2 YYEKEE (reference sequence). The CDR3 DNA follows: TGTGCCAGCAGCTTGAACAGGGGGTCCTACAATGAGCAGTTCTTC. It is translated as CASSLNRGSYNEQFF.